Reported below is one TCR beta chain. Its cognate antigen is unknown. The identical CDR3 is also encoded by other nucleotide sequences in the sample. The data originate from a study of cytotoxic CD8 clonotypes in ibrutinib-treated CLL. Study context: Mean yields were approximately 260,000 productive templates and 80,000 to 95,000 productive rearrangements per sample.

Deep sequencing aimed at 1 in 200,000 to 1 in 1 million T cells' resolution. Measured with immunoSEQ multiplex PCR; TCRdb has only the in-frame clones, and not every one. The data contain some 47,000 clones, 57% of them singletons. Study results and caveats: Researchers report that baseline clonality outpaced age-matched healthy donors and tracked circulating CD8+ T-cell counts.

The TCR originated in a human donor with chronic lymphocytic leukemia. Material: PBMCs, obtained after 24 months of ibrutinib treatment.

CDR3 nucleotides: TGCGCCAGCAGCTTAGGCGCGGCTAATGAAAAACTGTTTTTT. Encoded protein: CASSLGAANEKLFF. The J gene is TRBJ1-4, the V gene TRBV5-1; D unclear. The germline V and J ends were trimmed by 2 bases and 3 bases, with 8 bases remaining between them. CDR3 length: 14 amino acids. CDR1 and CDR2 from the germline V gene are SGHRS and YFSETQ.